This is a list of T cell receptor beta chains from one sample in a study of control samples from healthy donors and cancer patients. Using immunoSEQ multiplex PCR, the repertoire was profiled, and TCRdb retains in-frame clones only, with some absent. The sample contains about 120,000 clones, around 90% of which appear only once. The source material was blood. These receptors originate from a man over 45 in good health. The CDR3 runs from the conserved cysteine through the conserved F or W. The D gene is left open where the match is weak. A clone size is listed for some rows: how often the clone was seen (once, few, many), or a class if it is expanded.

D gene	J gene	V gene	clone size	CDR3 protein	CDR3 DNA
-	TRBJ2-1	TRBV2	-	CASSDRGIEQFF	TGTGCCAGCAGTGATCGAGGTATTGAGCAGTTCTTC
TRBD1	TRBJ2-2	TRBV5-4	-	CASSSRTGAMNTGELFF	TGTGCCAGCAGCTCCCGGACAGGGGCCATGAACACCGGGGAGCTGTTTTTT
-	TRBJ2-1	TRBV6-5	-	CASSYWGLDNEQFF	TGTGCCAGCAGTTATTGGGGGCTTGACAATGAGCAGTTCTTC
-	TRBJ2-7	TRBV3-1/TRBV3-2	-	CASSQAPNYEQYF	TGTGCCAGCAGCCAAGCCCCGAACTACGAGCAGTACTTC
-	TRBJ1-5	TRBV12-3/TRBV12-4	-	CASSTGGQPQHF	TGTGCCAGCAGTACCGGGGGACAGCCCCAGCATTTT
TRBD1	TRBJ2-1	TRBV4-1	-	CASSQDRGGIYNEQFF	TGCGCCAGCAGCCAAGATCGAGGGGGCATCTACAATGAGCAGTTCTTC
-	TRBJ1-5	TRBV5-5	-	CASSFSTSNQPQHF	TGTGCCAGCAGCTTTAGTACAAGCAATCAGCCCCAGCATTTT
-	TRBJ1-2	TRBV18	-	CASSPPTEQGGDYGYTF	TGTGCCAGCTCACCTCCCACGGAACAGGGTGGGGACTATGGCTACACCTTC
-	TRBJ1-2	TRBV5-1	few	CASSASAYGYTF	TGCGCCAGCAGCGCCTCCGCTTATGGCTACACCTTC
-	TRBJ2-7	TRBV7-9	-	CASSLDSSGPPYEQYF	TGTGCCAGCAGCTTAGACTCCTCGGGGCCCCCCTACGAGCAGTACTTC
TRBD2	TRBJ2-5	TRBV6-6	-	CASSSSGGPQETQYF	TGTGCCAGCAGTTCCAGCGGGGGGCCGCAAGAGACCCAGTACTTC
-	TRBJ2-5	TRBV5-1	-	CASSFSTGQETQYF	TGCGCCAGCAGCTTCTCTACTGGCCAAGAGACCCAGTACTTC
-	TRBJ1-1	TRBV12-5	-	CASGSMNTEAFF	TGTGCTAGTGGGTCGATGAACACTGAAGCTTTCTTT